Reported below is one TCR beta chain. Its cognate antigen is unknown. As to treatment: oral pan-JAK inhibitor, 5-10 mg twice daily. Peripheral blood and lesional scalp punch biopsies came from alopecia areata patients. PBMCs were stained for CD3, CD4 and CD8, and CD4+ and CD8+ T cells were sorted. This record belongs to a study of CD8+ T cells in alopecia areata. The overall study: For 6 to 18 months, tofacitinib was taken, and 6 months off drug followed.

Study-wide findings and caveats: Scalp repertoires also include resident alphabeta T cells from normal skin.

Extracted RNA was reverse transcribed into cDNA, the sequencing template. Libraries were prepared by immunoSEQ multiplex PCR; TCRdb keeps only in-frame clonotypes and omits some of them. The table records about 120,000 clones, 58% of them present only once. The TCR was taken from a human donor with alopecia areata. The sequencing here drew on CD8+ T cells sorted from blood, taken at week 4, from a patient treated with tofacitinib.

CDR3: CASSLETVNYGYTF. The CDR3 DNA follows: TGTGCCAGCAGCTTGGAGACAGTTAACTATGGCTACACCTTC. This chain links TRBV5-6 with TRBJ1-2; weak D call: TRBD1 (5 bases). Germline V lookup: CDR1 SGHDT, CDR2 YYEEEE. Deletions cut 0 bases from V and 1 base from J, with 7 bases between. The CDR3 covers 14 residues.